This TCR beta chain was identified in a study of blood T cells in healthy people across ages. Germline V gives CDR1 SGHTA, CDR2 FQGNSA. The CDR3 sequence is 15 residues long. Study-level findings and limits: Estimated diversity that came from one million T cells was considered an underestimate. Long-lived and aged donors differed, with more naive CD4+ cells and higher diversity in the long-lived.

A note on this clonotype: The antigen is undetermined.

A sample-barcoded 5' primer and a J-beta primer mix were used in a second PCR of roughly 6 to 11 cycles. The template-switch adaptor, which had 12 random nucleotides, put a tag on each cDNA molecule. From the 5' RACE reads, TCRdb called clonotypes with MiXCR, one entry per CDR3 protein. The data show hundreds of thousands of distinct CDR3 sequences, around three fifths seen once. The clonotype comes from a man aged 40-49 years in good health. This chain uses TRBV7-2 with TRBJ2-5; 9 bases map to TRBD1. The J call may not be correct, given that the DNA end is closer to TRBJ2-7. Source material: blood. The CDR3 spells CASSPDRGSVYEQYF. The CDR3 region has the DNA TGTGCCAGCAGCCCGGACAGGGGTTCAGTCTACGAGCAGTACTTC.